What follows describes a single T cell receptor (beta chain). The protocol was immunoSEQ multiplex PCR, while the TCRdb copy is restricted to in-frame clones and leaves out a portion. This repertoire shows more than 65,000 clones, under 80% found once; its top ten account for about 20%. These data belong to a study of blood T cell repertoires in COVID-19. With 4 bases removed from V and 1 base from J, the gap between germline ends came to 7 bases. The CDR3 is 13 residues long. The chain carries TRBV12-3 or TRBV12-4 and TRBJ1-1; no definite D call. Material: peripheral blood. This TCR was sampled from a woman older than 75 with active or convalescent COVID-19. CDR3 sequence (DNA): TGTGCCAGCAGTTGGAACAGGAACACTGAAGCTTTCTTT. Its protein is CASSWNRNTEAFF.